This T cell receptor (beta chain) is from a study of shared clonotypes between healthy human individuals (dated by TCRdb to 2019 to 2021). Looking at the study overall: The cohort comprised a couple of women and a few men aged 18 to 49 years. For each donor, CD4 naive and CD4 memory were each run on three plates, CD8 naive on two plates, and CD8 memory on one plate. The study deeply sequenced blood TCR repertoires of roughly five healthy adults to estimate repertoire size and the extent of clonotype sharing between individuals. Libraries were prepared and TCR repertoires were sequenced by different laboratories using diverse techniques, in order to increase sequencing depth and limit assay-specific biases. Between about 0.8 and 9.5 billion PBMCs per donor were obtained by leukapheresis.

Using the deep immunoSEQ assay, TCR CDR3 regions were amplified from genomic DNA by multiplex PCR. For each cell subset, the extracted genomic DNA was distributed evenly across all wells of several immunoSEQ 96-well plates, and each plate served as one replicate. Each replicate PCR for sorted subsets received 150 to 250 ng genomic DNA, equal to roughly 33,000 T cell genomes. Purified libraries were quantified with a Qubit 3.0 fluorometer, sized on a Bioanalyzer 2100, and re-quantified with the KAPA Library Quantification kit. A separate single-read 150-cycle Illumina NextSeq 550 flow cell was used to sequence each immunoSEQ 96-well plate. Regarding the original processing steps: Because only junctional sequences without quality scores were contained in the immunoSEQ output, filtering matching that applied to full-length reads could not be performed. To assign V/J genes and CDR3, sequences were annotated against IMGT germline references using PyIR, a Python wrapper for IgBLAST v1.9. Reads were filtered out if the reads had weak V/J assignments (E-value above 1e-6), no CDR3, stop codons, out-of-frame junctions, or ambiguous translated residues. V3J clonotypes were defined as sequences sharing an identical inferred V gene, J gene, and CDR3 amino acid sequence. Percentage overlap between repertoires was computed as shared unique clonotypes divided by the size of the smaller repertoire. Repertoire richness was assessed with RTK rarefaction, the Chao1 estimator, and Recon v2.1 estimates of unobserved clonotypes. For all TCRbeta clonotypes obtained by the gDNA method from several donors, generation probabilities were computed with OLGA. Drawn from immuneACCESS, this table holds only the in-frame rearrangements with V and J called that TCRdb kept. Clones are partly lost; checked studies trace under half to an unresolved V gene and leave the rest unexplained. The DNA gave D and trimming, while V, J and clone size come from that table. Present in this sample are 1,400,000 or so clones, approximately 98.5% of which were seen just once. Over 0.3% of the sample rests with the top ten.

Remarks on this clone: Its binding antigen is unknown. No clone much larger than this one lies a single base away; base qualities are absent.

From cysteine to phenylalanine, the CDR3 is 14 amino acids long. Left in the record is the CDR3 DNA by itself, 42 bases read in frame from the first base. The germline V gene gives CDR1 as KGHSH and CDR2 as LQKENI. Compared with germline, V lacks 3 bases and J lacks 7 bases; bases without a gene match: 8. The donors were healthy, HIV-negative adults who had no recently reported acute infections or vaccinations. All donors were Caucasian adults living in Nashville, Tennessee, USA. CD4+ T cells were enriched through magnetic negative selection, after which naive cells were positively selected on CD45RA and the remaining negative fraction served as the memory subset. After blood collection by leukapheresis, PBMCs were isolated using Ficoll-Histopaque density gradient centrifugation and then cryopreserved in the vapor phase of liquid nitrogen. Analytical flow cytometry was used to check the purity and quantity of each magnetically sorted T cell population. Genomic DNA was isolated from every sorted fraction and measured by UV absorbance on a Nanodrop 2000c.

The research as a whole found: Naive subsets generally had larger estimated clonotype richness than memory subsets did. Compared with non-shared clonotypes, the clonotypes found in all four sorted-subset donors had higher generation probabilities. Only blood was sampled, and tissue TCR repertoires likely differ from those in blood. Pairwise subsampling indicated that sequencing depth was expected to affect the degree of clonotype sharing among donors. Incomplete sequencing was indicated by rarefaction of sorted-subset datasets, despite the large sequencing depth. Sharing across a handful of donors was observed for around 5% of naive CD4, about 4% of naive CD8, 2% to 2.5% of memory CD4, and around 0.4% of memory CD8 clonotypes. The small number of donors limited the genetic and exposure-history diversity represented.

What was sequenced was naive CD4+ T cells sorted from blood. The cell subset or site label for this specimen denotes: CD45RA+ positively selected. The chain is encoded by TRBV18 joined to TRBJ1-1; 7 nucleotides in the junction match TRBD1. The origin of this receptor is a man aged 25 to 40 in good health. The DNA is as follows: TGTGCCAGCTCACCCTTAGACAGGGTCAATGAAGCTTTCTTT. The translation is CASSPLDRVNEAFF. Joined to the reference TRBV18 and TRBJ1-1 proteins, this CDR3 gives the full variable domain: NAGVMQNPRHLVRRRGQEARLRCSPMKGHSHVYWYRQLPEEGLKFMVYLQKENIIDESGMPKERFSAEFPKEGPSILRIQQVVRGDSAAYFCASSPLDRVNEAFFGQGTRLTVV.